Each of the 18 T cell receptor beta chains below was sequenced from the same sample in a study of neurological immune-mediated disorders. MiXCR, applied by TCRdb to the 5' RACE reads, yields one record per CDR3 protein. The table records about 54,000 distinct CDR3 sequences, 4% of them present only once. Sequenced: CD4+ T cells from blood. All receptors derive from a woman aged 40 to 55 with multiple sclerosis.

This clonotype was detected many times. CDR3 DNA sequence: TGCAGTGCTAGTTACAGGGACGGCAATCAGCCCCAGCATTTT. It yields the protein CSASYRDGNQPQHF. The chain has TRBV20-1 and TRBJ1-5; D possibly corresponds to TRBD1 (6 bases). Germline V gene sequence: CDR1 DFQATT, CDR2 SNEGSKA (reference sequence). The CDR3 is 14 residues long. The V and J ends lost 3 bases and 2 bases respectively, with 11 bases between them.

This clonotype was counted at least ten times. This chain joins TRBV5-1 and TRBJ2-5; 7 bases align to TRBD1. This CDR3 has 14 residues. The J segment lost 5 bases and the V segment lost 1 base, leaving 5 bases of the junction unmatched. Looked up from germline, CDR1 is SGHRS and CDR2 is YFSETQ. The CDR3 protein is CASSLPTGAETQYF. Here the CDR3 DNA reads TGCGCCAGCAGCTTGCCTACAGGGGCCGAGACCCAGTACTTC.

Many counts were recorded for this clonotype. V gene TRBV5-6 combines with J gene TRBJ1-5, with D unclear. Germline CDR1 reads SGHDT; CDR2 reads YYEEEE. V lost 1 base and J 1 base, leaving 9 bases between the germline ends. The CDR3 has 15 amino acids. CDR3 in DNA: TGTGCCAGCAGCTTGCTGGGTCGGAGCAATCAGCCCCAGCATTTT. The encoded protein is CASSLLGRSNQPQHF.

The J gene is TRBJ2-5, the V gene TRBV5-1; 12 nucleotides agree with TRBD2. Germline V gene data show CDR1 as SGHRS and CDR2 as YFSETQ. The CDR3 is made up of 15 amino acids. Trimming removed 4 bases from V and 2 bases from J; junction bases left unmatched: 3. The chain's CDR3 is CASSQGTSGQETQYF. DNA for the CDR3: TGCGCCAGCAGCCAAGGGACTAGCGGGCAAGAGACCCAGTACTTC. The entire variable domain, with the rest obtained from reference TRBV5-1 and TRBJ2-5, is as follows: KAGVTQTPRYLIKTRGQQVTLSCSPISGHRSVSWYQQTPGQGLQFLFEYFSETQRNKGNFPGRFSGRQFSNSRSEMNVSTLELGDSALYLCASSQGTSGQETQYFGPGTRLLVL.

This clonotype was counted ten times or more. The V call is TRBV5-1, the J call TRBJ1-6; D perhaps matches TRBD1 (6 bases). The CDR3 totals 16 residues. Germline V gene data show CDR1 as SGHRS and CDR2 as YFSETQ. Trimming took off 1 base at V and 10 bases at J, with 18 bases between the two ends. The CDR3 region is CASSLLEKGGGSPLHF. DNA for the CDR3: TGCGCCAGCAGCTTGCTTGAGAAGGGGGGCGGATCACCCCTCCACTTT.

This clonotype has at least ten counts. The V and J genes are TRBV15 and TRBJ2-3; D gene ambiguous. CDR1 and CDR2 (germline): LNHNV, YYDKDF (reference sequence). This CDR3 spans 14 amino acids. The ends were cut back, 6 bases at V and 0 bases at J, with 10 bases in the middle. The CDR3 nucleotides read TGTGCCACCAGTAGGGCCAGGAGCACAGATACGCAGTATTTT. Its translation: CATSRARSTDTQYF.

The sample holds many counts of this clonotype. This chain links TRBV7-2 with TRBJ2-1; 13 nucleotides match TRBD2. Germline-derived CDR1 and CDR2 are SGHTA and FQGNSA. The CDR3 runs 15 residues. V dropped 0 bases and J dropped 10; count of bases not matched to a gene: 3. The CDR3 spells CASSLAGLAGSEQFF. CDR3 bases: TGTGCCAGCAGCTTAGCGGGACTAGCGGGGTCAGAGCAGTTCTTC.

This clonotype appeared many times. The V call is TRBV20-1, the J call TRBJ2-3; 9 bases are a match to TRBD2. CDR3 length equals 15 residues. The junction had 10 bases not matched to a gene; V was cut back by 2 bases and J by 7 bases. Germline CDR1 DFQATT, CDR2 SNEGSKA (reference sequence). CDR3 in amino acids: CSARRASGVGNTQYF. The CDR3 nucleotides are TGCAGTGCTAGAAGGGCTAGCGGGGTAGGGAATACGCAGTATTTT.

This clonotype has ten or more counts. V and J are TRBV5-1 and TRBJ1-1, with 7 bases matching TRBD1. This CDR3 has 15 amino acids. Trimming cost V 2 bases and J 2 bases; bases outside gene matches: 6. The V gene's germline CDR1 is SGHRS and CDR2 YFSETQ. The CDR3 DNA reads as TGCGCCAGCAGCTTCCGGACAGGAGCTAACACTGAAGCTTTCTTT. The encoded protein is CASSFRTGANTEAFF.

This clonotype came up many times. The chain combines TRBV10-2 with TRBJ2-2; possibly TRBD1 for D (6 bases). Trimming removed 5 bases at V and 2 bases at J, with 15 bases between. CDR1 WSHSY and CDR2 SAAADI come from the germline V gene. There are 16 residues in the CDR3. The CDR3 nucleotides are TGCGCCAGCAGTCCCGACAGGAGGATAAACACCGGGGAGCTGTTTTTT. Translated, it gives CASSPDRRINTGELFF.

At least ten counts were recorded for this clonotype. V is TRBV20-1 and J is TRBJ2-3, with a possible D match to TRBD2 (6 bases). CDR1 is DFQATT, CDR2 SNEGSKA, per germline (reference sequence). V dropped 7 bases and J dropped 2 bases, with 16 bases sitting between them. The CDR3 has 14 residues. CDR3 nucleotides: TGCAGTGTAAGGCGGGGACCATCCACAGATACGCAGTATTTT. As protein: CSVRRGPSTDTQYF.

This clonotype was recorded many times. The CDR3 DNA reads as TGCAGTGCTAGAACAGGGACAACTGGCTACACCTTC. As protein: CSARTGTTGYTF. The chain has TRBV20-1 and TRBJ1-2, with a tentative D call TRBD1 (6 bases). CDR1 and CDR2 from the germline V gene are DFQATT and SNEGSKA (reference sequence). CDR3 length: 12 residues. Trimming pared 2 bases from V and 7 bases from J, leaving 11 bases between.

This clonotype was seen many times. V gene TRBV20-1 combines with J gene TRBJ2-3; maybe TRBD2 (6 bases). Trimming removed 6 bases from V and 4 bases from J, with 11 bases in between. This CDR3 is built from 12 residues. Per the germline V gene, CDR1 is DFQATT and CDR2 is SNEGSKA (reference sequence). The CDR3 DNA is TGCAGTGCCCGGAGGGGCTCAGATACGCAGTATTTT. Its protein product is CSARRGSDTQYF.

This clonotype was seen many times. The rearrangement links TRBV6-5 to TRBJ1-1; D is unclear. The V and J ends lost 6 bases and 1 base respectively, with 9 bases between them. Per germline, CDR1 MNHEY and CDR2 SVGAGI. CDR3 length: 13 amino acids. CDR3 sequence reads: CASRDLKNTEAFF. Here the CDR3 DNA reads TGTGCCAGCAGAGACTTAAAGAACACTGAAGCTTTCTTT.

At least ten counts were recorded for this clonotype. The J gene is TRBJ2-7, the V gene TRBV20-1; the match to TRBD2 covers 12 bases. V shed 2 bases and J 0 bases; nucleotides not matched to a gene: 2. Germline lookup yields CDR1 DFQATT and CDR2 SNEGSKA (reference sequence). This CDR3 spans 15 amino acids. The CDR3 DNA sequence: TGCAGTGCTAGAAAGACTAGCGGGGGCTCCTACGAGCAGTACTTC. Its translation is CSARKTSGGSYEQYF.

This clonotype was seen at least ten times. The chain combines TRBV7-8 with TRBJ2-3, with 9 bases identical to TRBD2. V dropped 2 bases and J dropped 6; count of bases not matched to a gene: 21. CDR1 is SGHVS and CDR2 is FQNEAQ in the germline V gene. The CDR3 extends over 20 amino acids. The CDR3 region has the DNA TGTGCCAGCAGCTTACGCGAAGCTCTAGCGGGACTCTCAATTCGTGATACGCAGTATTTT. Its translation: CASSLREALAGLSIRDTQYF.

This clonotype was counted many times. This chain connects TRBV6-1 to TRBJ1-3, with D maybe TRBD1 (5 bases). CDR3 length: 13 amino acids. Trimming cost V 3 bases and J 8 bases, with 11 bases left between them. Germline V gene lookup returns CDR1 MNHNS and CDR2 SASEGT. The CDR3 loop reads CASSEVLGDTIYF. In nucleotides, the CDR3 is TGTGCCAGCAGTGAGGTCCTAGGGGACACCATATATTTT.

At least ten counts were recorded for this clonotype. The CDR3 is CASRSRLNSPLHF. The CDR3, as DNA: TGTGCCAGCAGGTCGCGCCTAAATTCACCCCTCCACTTT. The chain links TRBV6-6 to TRBJ1-6; D ambiguous. The length of the CDR3 is 13 residues. V was shortened by 6 bases and J by 7 bases, with 10 bases between the two germline ends. Germline-derived CDR1 and CDR2 are MNHNY and SVGAGI (reference sequence).